This T cell receptor (beta chain) stems from a study of a mutant IDH1 vaccine in newly diagnosed glioma. Study background: Patients began vaccination 4-6 weeks after radiotherapy alone, or with temozolomide cycles.

Data came from immunoSEQ multiplex PCR; TCRdb stores just in-frame clones and leaves some out. The sample shows about 48,000 clones, roughly three quarters of them seen only once. Indicated time point: week 35, safety follow-up. Vaccination used 300 ug of mutant IDH1 20-mer peptide per dose, with topical imiquimod. Study-level points and caveats: Of all patients, roughly 93% showed vaccine-induced immune responses.

CDR1 MNHEY and CDR2 SMNVEV come from the germline V gene (reference sequence). The CDR3 is 11 residues long. V was pared by 8 bases and J by 7 bases, with 11 bases between. Details on this clone: The target antigen is unknown.

The chain employs TRBV27 and TRBJ2-5; no definite D call. The sequence derives from a middle-aged man with glioma. Sequenced here: PBMCs, sampled from a glioma patient whose treatment included an IDH1 peptide vaccine. The DNA of the CDR3 is TGTGCCAGCGGCGTCGCCGGGACCCAGTACTTC. Encoded protein: CASGVAGTQYF.